What follows are 2 T cell receptor beta chains derived from one specimen sequenced in a study of OX40 agonist ivuxolimab in advanced cancers. Sequencing used immunoSEQ multiplex PCR; TCRdb keeps in-frame clones, though not all of them. The sample has tens of thousands of clones; over 65% are singletons. This specimen was CD4+ or CD8+ T cells sorted from blood, taken in a trial of the OX40 agonist ivuxolimab. All receptors derive from an adult with an advanced solid tumor such as melanoma, head and neck, liver or kidney cancer.

V gene TRBV5-1 combines with J gene TRBJ1-4; D possibly corresponds to TRBD1 (5 bases). This CDR3 region has 15 residues. Germline CDR1 and CDR2: SGHRS and YFSETQ. V dropped 0 bases and J dropped 8 bases, with 14 bases sitting between them. CDR3 in amino acids: CASSLARAEGEKLFF. The CDR3 DNA sequence: TGCGCCAGCAGCTTGGCCAGGGCCGAGGGGGAAAAACTGTTTTTT.

The chain links TRBV5-1 to TRBJ2-5; D could derive from TRBD1 or TRBD2 (5 bases each). CDR1 and CDR2 (germline): SGHRS, YFSETQ. The CDR3 has 15 amino acids. Trimming shortened V by 1 base and J by 4 bases, and 14 bases separated the two germline ends. This CDR3 reads CASSLSDQRGETQYF. The CDR3, as DNA: TGCGCCAGCAGCTTGAGCGACCAGAGGGGAGAGACCCAGTACTTC. The full variable domain, completed using reference TRBV5-1 and TRBJ2-5, is KAGVTQTPRYLIKTRGQQVTLSCSPISGHRSVSWYQQTPGQGLQFLFEYFSETQRNKGNFPGRFSGRQFSNSRSEMNVSTLELGDSALYLCASSLSDQRGETQYFGPGTRLLVL.